This paragraph reports one TCR beta chain. This sample was taken from a study of blood T cell repertoires in COVID-19. Across the whole study: From the United States, Italy and Spain came samples of acute and convalescent COVID-19.

The data were produced by immunoSEQ multiplex PCR, yet TCRdb's version contains in-frame clones alone and is incomplete. In the table there are approximately 54,000 clones, just over 90% of which are singletons. Germline V gene sequence: CDR1 SEHNR, CDR2 FQNEAQ (reference sequence). J lost 2 bases, V lost 3 bases, and 2 bases had no gene match. CDR3 length equals 14 residues. Sequenced material: peripheral blood. The rearrangement links TRBV7-9 to TRBJ1-1; 8 bases match TRBD1. The sequence derives from a woman aged 40 to 55 with active COVID-19. CDR3 coding DNA: TGTGCCAGCAGCTTGTCAGGGGGCAACACTGAAGCTTTCTTT. Protein product: CASSLSGGNTEAFF.